This T cell receptor beta chain is drawn from a study of early T cells in non-severe SARS-CoV-2 infection. A few counts support this clonotype. The junction does not match germline at one end; this may be a read error. Per germline, CDR1 MGHRA and CDR2 YSYEKL. The CDR3 covers 14 residues. TCRdb itself ran the 5' RACE reads through MiXCR, one entry per CDR3 protein. Among 95,000 to 100,000 distinct CDR3 sequences listed, less than 15% were seen once. Sequenced input: whole blood. This TCR came from an adult who was a healthcare worker with PCR-confirmed SARS-CoV-2 infection or an uninfected control (not recorded which). The V and J genes are TRBV4-1 and TRBJ1-6; 7 nucleotides align to TRBD1. In DNA, the CDR3 is TGCGCCAGCAGCCCCGGGACAGATAATTCACTCCTCCACTTT. Translated, it gives CASSPGTDNSLLHF.